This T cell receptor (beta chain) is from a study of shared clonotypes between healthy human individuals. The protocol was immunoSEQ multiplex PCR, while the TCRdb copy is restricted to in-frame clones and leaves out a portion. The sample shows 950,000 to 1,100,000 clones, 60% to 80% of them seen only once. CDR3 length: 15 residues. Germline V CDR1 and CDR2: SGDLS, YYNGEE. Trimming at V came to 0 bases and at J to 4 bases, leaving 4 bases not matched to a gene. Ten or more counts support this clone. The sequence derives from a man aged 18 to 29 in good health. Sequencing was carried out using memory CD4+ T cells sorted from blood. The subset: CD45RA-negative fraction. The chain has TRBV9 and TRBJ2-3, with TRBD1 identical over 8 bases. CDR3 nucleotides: TGTGCCAGCAGCGTAGGGGGCAGGGGGCCAGATACGCAGTATTTT. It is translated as CASSVGGRGPDTQYF.